The clone carrying this TCR beta chain has just a few counts. What it binds is unknown. This entry comes from a study of vaccination effects on CD4 cells after COVID-19. The study's findings and limits: Healthy vaccinees showed cross-reactivity with common cold coronaviruses in only 1 of 255 vaccine-induced clones.

Peptide-pool stimulation followed by sequencing identified expanded antigen-specific CD4+ clonotypes in the ViraFEST assay. The authors isolated CD4+ T cells after around nine days of culture. Vaccine recipients had no previous SARS-CoV-2 infection; their nucleocapsid antibodies were negative. The method was immunoSEQ multiplex PCR; TCRdb's version includes in-frame clones alone and lacks a portion of them. Of about 45,000 clones listed, roughly 79% are singletons. V lost 5 bases, J lost 2 bases, and 12 bases lay in between. The CDR3 is 14 residues long. Germline loops: CDR1 SGHTA, CDR2 FQGTGA. This TCR derives from a human donor who received a COVID-19 vaccine. The V call is TRBV7-3, the J call TRBJ2-5; D may match TRBD1 or TRBD2 (5 bases each). Sequencing used CD4+ T cells from PBMCs cultured with SARS-CoV-2 spike peptides, obtained before COVID-19 vaccination. The chain's CDR3 is CASSPNGGQETQYF. The CDR3 DNA reads TGTGCCAGCAGCCCTAATGGGGGACAAGAGACCCAGTACTTC.